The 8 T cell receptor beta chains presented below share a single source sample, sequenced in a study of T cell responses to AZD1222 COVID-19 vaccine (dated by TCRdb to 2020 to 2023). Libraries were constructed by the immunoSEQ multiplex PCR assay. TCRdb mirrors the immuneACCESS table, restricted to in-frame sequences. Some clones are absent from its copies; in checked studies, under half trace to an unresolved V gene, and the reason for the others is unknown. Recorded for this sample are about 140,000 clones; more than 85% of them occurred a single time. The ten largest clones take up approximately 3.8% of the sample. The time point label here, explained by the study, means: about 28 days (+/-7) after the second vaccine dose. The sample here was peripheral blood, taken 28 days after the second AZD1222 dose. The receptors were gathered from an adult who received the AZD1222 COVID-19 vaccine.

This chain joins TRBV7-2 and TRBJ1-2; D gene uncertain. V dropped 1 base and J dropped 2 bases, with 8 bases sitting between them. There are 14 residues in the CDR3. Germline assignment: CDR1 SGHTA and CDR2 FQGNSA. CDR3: CASSLGLSNYGYTF. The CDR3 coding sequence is TGTGCCAGCAGCTTAGGGTTATCGAACTATGGCTACACCTTC.

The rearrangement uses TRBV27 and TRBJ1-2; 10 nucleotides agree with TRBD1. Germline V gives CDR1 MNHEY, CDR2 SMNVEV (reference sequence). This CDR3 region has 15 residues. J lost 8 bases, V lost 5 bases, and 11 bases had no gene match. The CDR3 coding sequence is TGTGCCAGCAGTCCCGCCGGGACAGGGGTTCGGGGCTACACCTTC. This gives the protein CASSPAGTGVRGYTF.

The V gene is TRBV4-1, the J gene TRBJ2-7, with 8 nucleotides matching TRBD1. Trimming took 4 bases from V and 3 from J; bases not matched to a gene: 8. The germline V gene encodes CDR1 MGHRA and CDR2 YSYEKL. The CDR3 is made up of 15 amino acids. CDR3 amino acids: CASSPQAGGDYEQYF. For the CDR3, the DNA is TGCGCCAGCAGCCCTCAGGCAGGGGGCGACTACGAGCAGTACTTC.

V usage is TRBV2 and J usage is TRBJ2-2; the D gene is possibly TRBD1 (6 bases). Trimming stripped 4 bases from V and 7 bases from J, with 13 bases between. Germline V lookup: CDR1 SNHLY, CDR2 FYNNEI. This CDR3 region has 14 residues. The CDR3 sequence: CASSVDSSDGELFF. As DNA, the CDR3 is TGTGCCAGCAGTGTGGACAGCTCGGACGGGGAGCTGTTTTTT.

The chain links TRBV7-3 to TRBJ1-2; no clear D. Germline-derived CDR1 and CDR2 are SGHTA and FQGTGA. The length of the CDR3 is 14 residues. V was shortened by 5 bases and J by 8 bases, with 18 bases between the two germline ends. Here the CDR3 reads CASSEQPNSPGYTF. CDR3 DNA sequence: TGTGCCAGCAGCGAACAACCAAATTCGCCCGGCTACACCTTC.

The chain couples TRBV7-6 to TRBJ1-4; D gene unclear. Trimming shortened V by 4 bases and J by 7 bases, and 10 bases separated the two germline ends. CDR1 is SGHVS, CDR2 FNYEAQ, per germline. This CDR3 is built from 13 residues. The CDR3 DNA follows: TGTGCCAGCAGCTCCGGGGATTTTGAAAAACTGTTTTTT. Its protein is CASSSGDFEKLFF.

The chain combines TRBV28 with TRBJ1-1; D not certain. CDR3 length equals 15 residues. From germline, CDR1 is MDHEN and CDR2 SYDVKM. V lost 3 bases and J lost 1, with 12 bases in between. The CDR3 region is CASSFPGRANTEAFF. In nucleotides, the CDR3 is TGTGCCAGCAGTTTTCCTGGGAGGGCGAACACTGAAGCTTTCTTT.

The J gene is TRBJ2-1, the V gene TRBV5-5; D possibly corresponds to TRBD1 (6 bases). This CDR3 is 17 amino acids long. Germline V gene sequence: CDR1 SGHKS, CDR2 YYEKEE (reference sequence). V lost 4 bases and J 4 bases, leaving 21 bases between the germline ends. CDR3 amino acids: CASSPLSGTFLYNEQFF. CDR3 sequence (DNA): TGTGCCAGCAGCCCTCTCTCCGGGACATTCCTGTACAATGAGCAGTTCTTC.